The 30 T cell receptor beta chains presented below share a single source sample, sequenced in a study of cytomegalovirus exposure and HLA in healthy donors. It was with 60 Vbeta and 13 Jbeta primers that the PCR ran. Clones were read by immunoSEQ multiplex PCR, and TCRdb kept only the in-frame ones, dropping some. The sample includes 150,000 to 200,000 clones, 75% to 85% seen only once; the top ten take just under 5%. Sequenced input: PBMCs. These receptor sequences come from a woman aged 18-29 years in good health and CMV-seropositive.

This chain connects TRBV14 to TRBJ2-3; maybe TRBD1 (5 bases). V was trimmed by 5 bases and J by 0 bases, leaving 9 bases between them. The CDR3 consists of 14 residues. Germline loops: CDR1 SGHDN, CDR2 FVKESK. Here the CDR3 reads CASSSTVSTDTQYF. Here the CDR3 DNA reads TGTGCCAGCAGCTCGACAGTTAGCACAGATACGCAGTATTTT. Full variable domain (outside the CDR3, taken from reference TRBV14 and TRBJ2-3): EAGVTQFPSHSVIEKGQTVTLRCDPISGHDNLYWYRRVMGKEIKFLLHFVKESKQDESGMPNNRFLAERTGGTYSTLKVQPAELEDSGVYFCASSSTVSTDTQYFGPGTRLTVL.

This clone was detected a few times. The gene calls are TRBV7-8 and TRBJ1-1; a weak D match, TRBD1 (5 bases). This CDR3 contains 16 residues. The germline V and J ends were trimmed by 5 bases and 10 bases, with 26 bases remaining between them. Germline V gives CDR1 SGHVS, CDR2 FQNEAQ. The CDR3 reads CASSPQRTGELSGAFF. The CDR3 nucleotides are TGTGCCAGCAGCCCCCAACGTACAGGTGAATTGTCTGGAGCTTTCTTT.

The chain joins TRBV2 to TRBJ2-2, with 7 bases matching TRBD1. The CDR3 totals 14 residues. V was clipped by 2 bases and J by 7 bases; unmatched bases: 4. Germline V gene data show CDR1 as SNHLY and CDR2 as FYNNEI. CDR3 sequence (DNA): TGTGCCAGCAGTGAATTCCCAGGGGGCGGGGAGCTGTTTTTT. Its translation is CASSEFPGGGELFF.

With regard to this clone: Compared with germline, one end of the junction differs, possibly owing to a read error. The chain is built from TRBV6-1 and TRBJ2-7, with a tentative D call TRBD1 (6 bases). This CDR3 has 14 residues. Per germline, CDR1 MNHNS and CDR2 SASEGT. The CDR3 region has the DNA TGTGCCGGCAGGGAGTGGGACACAGCCTACGAGCAGTACTTC. Translated, it gives CAGREWDTAYEQYF.

The chain employs TRBV6-5 and TRBJ2-5, with D perhaps TRBD1 (6 bases). The CDR3 has 14 residues. The germline V gene encodes CDR1 MNHEY and CDR2 SVGAGI. With 4 bases removed from V and 1 base from J, the gap between germline ends came to 10 bases. The CDR3: CASSLATGQETQYF. The CDR3 DNA reads TGTGCCAGCAGTTTAGCGACAGGCCAAGAGACCCAGTACTTC.

This clone appeared a few times. The chain couples TRBV4-2 to TRBJ2-6; D might be TRBD2 (5 bases). V was trimmed by 2 bases and J by 2 bases, leaving 13 bases between them. CDR1 is LGHNA, CDR2 YNFKEQ, per germline. The CDR3 length is 17 residues. The CDR3 region is CASSQLWTATGANVLTF. In DNA form, the CDR3 reads TGTGCCAGCAGCCAACTTTGGACTGCGACTGGGGCCAACGTCCTGACTTTC.

The chain links TRBV9 to TRBJ2-1; TRBD2 agrees at 10 bases. Trimming at V came to 4 bases and at J to 3 bases, leaving 10 bases not matched to a gene. CDR1 and CDR2 (germline): SGDLS, YYNGEE. The CDR3 contains 17 residues. CDR3: CASSSMSGGAVYNEQFF. CDR3 bases: TGTGCCAGCAGCAGTATGAGCGGGGGGGCCGTCTACAATGAGCAGTTCTTC.

The chain carries TRBV19 and TRBJ1-6, with D perhaps TRBD1 (5 bases). This CDR3 has 14 residues. The germline CDR1 and CDR2 sequences are LNHDA and SQIVND (reference sequence). V lost 10 bases and J 4 bases, leaving 14 bases between the germline ends. Here the CDR3 reads CATRGAGYNSPLHF. CDR3 bases: TGTGCCACAAGGGGCGCTGGGTATAATTCACCCCTCCACTTT.

The chain carries TRBV7-9 and TRBJ2-7; TRBD1 aligns across 9 bases. The CDR3 spans 14 residues. The germline V gene has CDR1 SEHNR and CDR2 FQNEAQ (reference sequence). The V and J ends lost 4 bases and 5 bases, in that order; junction bases with no gene match: 6. The CDR3 DNA follows: TGTGCCAGCAGCTATGGGGACAGGGCCCACGAGCAGTACTTC. Its translation is CASSYGDRAHEQYF. Full variable domain (outside the CDR3, taken from reference TRBV7-9 and TRBJ2-7): DTGVSQNPRHKITKRGQNVTFRCDPISEHNRLYWYRQTLGQGPEFLTYFQNEAQLEKSRLLSDRFSAERPKGSFSTLEIQRTEQGDSAMYLCASSYGDRAHEQYFGPGTRLTVT.

The chain carries TRBV27 and TRBJ1-1, with 11 bases that match TRBD1. The junction had 6 bases not matched to a gene; V was cut back by 8 bases and J by 4 bases. Germline V gene lookup returns CDR1 MNHEY and CDR2 SMNVEV (reference sequence). This CDR3 is built from 14 residues. As DNA, the CDR3 is TGTGCCAGCCAAACCGGGACAGGGGGCACTGAAGCTTTCTTT. Encoded protein: CASQTGTGGTEAFF.

This sequence joins TRBV6-5 and TRBJ1-1, with D unclear. V was cut by 4 bases and J by 0 bases, with 6 bases left in between. Germline CDR1 and CDR2: MNHEY and SVGAGI. This CDR3 spans 13 amino acids. CDR3 coding DNA: TGTGCCAGCAGTTTGTTTATGAACACTGAAGCTTTCTTT. This translates into CASSLFMNTEAFF.

The rearrangement uses TRBV29-1 and TRBJ2-5; TRBD2 aligns across 8 bases. The CDR3 sequence is 15 residues long. The J segment lost 2 bases and the V segment lost 1 base, leaving 6 bases of the junction unmatched. The germline CDR1 and CDR2 sequences are SQVTM and ANQGSEA. CDR3: CSVEGPRGGQETQYF. The CDR3, as DNA: TGCAGCGTTGAAGGTCCTCGGGGGGGGCAAGAGACCCAGTACTTC.

This rearrangement joins TRBV6-1 to TRBJ1-6; a possible D gene is TRBD1 (6 bases). In germline, CDR1 is MNHNS, CDR2 SASEGT. V shed 7 bases and J shed 7 bases, with 17 bases lying between them. CDR3 length: 15 residues. The CDR3 coding sequence is TGTGCCAGCATTCCTACAGGGACGGGGAATTCACCCCTCCACTTT. Its translation is CASIPTGTGNSPLHF.

This chain connects TRBV19 to TRBJ1-4; no clear D. V shed 0 bases and J shed 6 bases, with 11 bases lying between them. The CDR3 is 15 residues long. CDR1 LNHDA and CDR2 SQIVND come from the germline V gene (reference sequence). The CDR3, as DNA: TGTGCCAGTAGTATAGAGTCGGGCGGGGATGAAAAACTGTTTTTT. Its translation is CASSIESGGDEKLFF.

The genes are TRBV29-1 and TRBJ1-5, with a weak D call TRBD1 (6 bases). The ends were cut back, 7 bases at V and 3 bases at J, with 13 bases in the middle. The germline CDR1 and CDR2 sequences are SQVTM and ANQGSEA. This CDR3 spans 13 amino acids. DNA of the CDR3: TGCAGCGCACAGGGAGGGGACAATCAGCCCCAGCATTTT. Amino acids: CSAQGGDNQPQHF.

This chain connects TRBV7-2 to TRBJ2-7, with 9 bases aligning to TRBD1. J gave up 7 bases and V 5 bases, and 12 bases lay outside the gene matches. The CDR3 is 15 amino acids. In germline, CDR1 is SGHTA, CDR2 FQGNSA. The CDR3, as DNA: TGTGCCAGCAGCGCTCCCGGACAGGGGCTAAGGGAGCAGTACTTC. This codes for CASSAPGQGLREQYF.

The V and J genes are TRBV4-3 and TRBJ1-2; D not certain. The CDR3 contains 16 residues. In germline, CDR1 is LGHNA, CDR2 YSLEER. V was pared by 2 bases and J by 4 bases, with 17 bases between. The CDR3 bases are TGCGCCAGCAGCCAACATCCCGCGGTCGCTGGCTATGGCTACACCTTC. Its translation: CASSQHPAVAGYGYTF.

The chain combines TRBV27 with TRBJ2-7; D perhaps matches TRBD1 (6 bases). Trimming took 6 bases from V and 0 from J, leaving 9 bases between them. CDR3 length: 13 residues. Germline V gives CDR1 MNHEY, CDR2 SMNVEV (reference sequence). In DNA, the CDR3 is TGTGCCAGCAGCCCGGGACACTCCTACGAGCAGTACTTC. Its protein is CASSPGHSYEQYF.

The chain uses TRBV27 and TRBJ1-1; 9 positions agree with TRBD1. The J segment lost 3 bases and the V segment lost 6 bases, leaving 5 bases of the junction unmatched. The CDR3 covers 14 residues. Per the germline V gene, CDR1 is MNHEY and CDR2 is SMNVEV (reference sequence). The CDR3 reads CASRNRGQDTEAFF. CDR3 nucleotide sequence: TGTGCCAGCAGAAACAGGGGGCAGGACACTGAAGCTTTCTTT.

The J gene is TRBJ2-5, the V gene TRBV11-1; TRBD2 matches at 12 bases. The CDR3 is made up of 14 amino acids. Germline V gives CDR1 SGHAT, CDR2 FQDESV (reference sequence). With V trimmed by 4 bases and J by 5 bases, 2 bases remained unmatched. CDR3 DNA: TGTGCCAGCAGCTCCGGACTAGCGGGGGAGACCCAGTACTTC. Translating it yields CASSSGLAGETQYF.

The V gene is TRBV18, the J gene TRBJ1-5; possible D gene TRBD1, 5 bases. Trimming left V 5 bases short and J 6 bases short, with 11 bases between. Germline CDR1 is KGHSH and CDR2 is LQKENI. The length of the CDR3 is 13 residues. CDR3 amino acids: CASSSDKSQPQHF. As DNA, the CDR3 is TGTGCCAGCTCATCGGACAAGAGTCAGCCCCAGCATTTT.

The chain's CDR3 is CASSPRSLNTEAFF. In nucleotides, the CDR3 is TGTGCCAGCAGCCCCCGGTCTCTGAACACTGAAGCTTTCTTT. The rearrangement uses TRBV11-1 and TRBJ1-1, with D uncertain. Between the trimmed V and J ends, which lost 5 bases and 0 bases, there was a span of 10 bases. The CDR3 runs 14 residues. The V gene's germline CDR1 is SGHAT and CDR2 FQDESV (reference sequence).

This chain connects TRBV7-6 to TRBJ2-3; 8 bases line up with TRBD2. Germline CDR1 SGHVS, CDR2 FNYEAQ. With 1 base clipped from V and 5 bases from J, the junction kept 5 bases outside the gene matches. This CDR3 contains 15 residues. The CDR3 bases are TGTGCCAGCAGCTTAGGGGTAGCGGGGCGAGATACGCAGTATTTT. Residues: CASSLGVAGRDTQYF.

Written as DNA, the CDR3 is TGTGCCAGCAGTAATCCGCGCACCTATAATTCACCCCTCCACTTT. It is translated as CASSNPRTYNSPLHF. The chain uses TRBV28 and TRBJ1-6; no clear D. CDR3 length: 15 amino acids. Germline loops: CDR1 MDHEN, CDR2 SYDVKM. V lost 5 bases and J 2 bases, leaving 10 bases between the germline ends.

The chain employs TRBV6-1 and TRBJ2-7; a possible D gene is TRBD1 (5 bases). Germline loops: CDR1 MNHNS, CDR2 SASEGT. The CDR3 extends over 14 amino acids. V was clipped by 7 bases and J by 2 bases, with 15 bases between them. CDR3 DNA: TGTGCCAGCATTATCGGCAGGGCGGCCTACGAGCAGTACTTC. Translated, it gives CASIIGRAAYEQYF.

The chain carries TRBV10-3 and TRBJ2-1; D perhaps matches TRBD1 (6 bases). CDR1 ENHRY and CDR2 SYGVKD come from the germline V gene. The V and J ends lost 4 bases and 4 bases respectively, with 14 bases between them. This CDR3 spans 15 amino acids. CDR3 nucleotide sequence: TGTGCCATCAGTGTGAGTACAGGGTCATACAATGAGCAGTTCTTC. It specifies CAISVSTGSYNEQFF.

Concerning this clone itself: One end of the junction varies from germline; a read error may be responsible. The rearrangement joins TRBV7-9 to TRBJ2-5; the match to TRBD2 covers 9 bases. Germline V gene lookup returns CDR1 SEHNR and CDR2 FQNEAQ (reference sequence). CDR3 length equals 15 residues. The CDR3 DNA reads as TGTTCCAGCAGCTTAGGCGGGGGGGCCCAAGAGACCCAGTACTTC. Encoded protein: CSSSLGGGAQETQYF.

The chain carries TRBV29-1 and TRBJ1-2; 7 positions agree with TRBD1. The trim removed 3 bases at V and 3 bases at J, leaving 4 bases unmatched. Germline CDR1 SQVTM, CDR2 ANQGSEA. This CDR3 comprises 13 residues. Written as DNA, the CDR3 is TGCAGCGTTGACCCCGACAGGGACTATGGCTACACCTTC. It codes for CSVDPDRDYGYTF.

V usage is TRBV28 and J usage is TRBJ1-5; 7 bases agree with TRBD1. Germline values: CDR1 MDHEN, CDR2 SYDVKM. V lost 10 bases, J lost 4 bases, and 7 bases stayed unmatched. The CDR3 totals 13 residues. CDR3 bases: TGTGCCATCACTGACAGGGCTAATCAGCCCCAGCATTTT. Amino acids: CAITDRANQPQHF. The complete variable domain, with remaining parts taken from reference TRBV28 and TRBJ1-5, reads DVKVTQSSRYLVKRTGEKVFLECVQDMDHENMFWYRQDPGLGLRLIYFSYDVKMKEKGDIPEGYSVSREKKERFSLILESASTNQTSMYLCAITDRANQPQHFGDGTRLSIL.

V gene TRBV27 combines with J gene TRBJ1-6, with no clear D. Trimming removed 5 bases at V and 9 bases at J, with 14 bases between. This CDR3 spans 14 amino acids. Germline values: CDR1 MNHEY, CDR2 SMNVEV (reference sequence). DNA for the CDR3: TGTGCCAGCAGTCTACGAGAGGAACGTTCACCCCTCCACTTT. Translated: CASSLREERSPLHF.